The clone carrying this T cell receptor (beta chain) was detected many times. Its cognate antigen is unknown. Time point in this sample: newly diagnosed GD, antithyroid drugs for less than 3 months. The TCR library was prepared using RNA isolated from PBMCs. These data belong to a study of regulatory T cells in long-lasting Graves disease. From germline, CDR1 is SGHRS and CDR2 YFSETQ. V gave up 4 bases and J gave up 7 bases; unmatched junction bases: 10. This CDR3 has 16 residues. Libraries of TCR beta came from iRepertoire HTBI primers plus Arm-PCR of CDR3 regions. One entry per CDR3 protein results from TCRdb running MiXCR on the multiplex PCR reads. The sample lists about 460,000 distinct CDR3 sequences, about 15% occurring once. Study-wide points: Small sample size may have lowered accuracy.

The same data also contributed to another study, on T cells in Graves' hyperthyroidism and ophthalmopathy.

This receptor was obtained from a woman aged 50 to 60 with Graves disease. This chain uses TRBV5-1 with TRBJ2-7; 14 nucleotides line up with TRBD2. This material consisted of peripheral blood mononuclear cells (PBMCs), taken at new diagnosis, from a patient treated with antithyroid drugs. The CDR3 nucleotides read TGCGCCAGCAGCACTCGGACTAGCGGGAGGCGGGAGGAGCAGTACTTC. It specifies CASSTRTSGRREEQYF. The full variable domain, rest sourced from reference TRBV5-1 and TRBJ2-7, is KAGVTQTPRYLIKTRGQQVTLSCSPISGHRSVSWYQQTPGQGLQFLFEYFSETQRNKGNFPGRFSGRQFSNSRSEMNVSTLELGDSALYLCASSTRTSGRREEQYFGPGTRLTVT.